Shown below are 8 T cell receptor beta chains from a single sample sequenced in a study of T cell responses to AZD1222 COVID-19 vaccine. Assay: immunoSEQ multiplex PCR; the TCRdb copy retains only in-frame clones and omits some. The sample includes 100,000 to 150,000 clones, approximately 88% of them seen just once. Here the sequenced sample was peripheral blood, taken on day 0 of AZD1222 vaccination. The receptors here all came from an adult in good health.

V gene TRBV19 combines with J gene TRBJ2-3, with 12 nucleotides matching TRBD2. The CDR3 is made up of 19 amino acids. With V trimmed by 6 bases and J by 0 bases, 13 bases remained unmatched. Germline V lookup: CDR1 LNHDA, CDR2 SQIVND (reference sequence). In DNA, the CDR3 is TGTGCCAGTAGGGGTAACGGGACTAGCGGGCCTACTAGCACAGATACGCAGTATTTT. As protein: CASRGNGTSGPTSTDTQYF.

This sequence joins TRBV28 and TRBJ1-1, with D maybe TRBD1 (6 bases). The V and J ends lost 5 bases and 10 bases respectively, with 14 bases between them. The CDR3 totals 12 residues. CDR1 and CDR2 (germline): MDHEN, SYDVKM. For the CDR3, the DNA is TGTGCCAGCAGTGAGACCAGGGGAGGAGCTTTCTTT. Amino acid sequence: CASSETRGGAFF.

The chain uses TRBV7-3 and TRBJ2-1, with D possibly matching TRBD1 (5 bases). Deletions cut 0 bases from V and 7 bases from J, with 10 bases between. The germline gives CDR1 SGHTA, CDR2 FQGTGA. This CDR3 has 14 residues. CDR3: CASSLTSGWNEQFF. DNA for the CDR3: TGTGCCAGCAGCTTAACGTCAGGGTGGAATGAGCAGTTCTTC.

CDR3 region: CASSEAPPQGGIFYEQYF. The CDR3 bases are TGTGCCAGCAGTGAAGCGCCCCCACAGGGAGGTATATTCTACGAGCAGTACTTC. The chain links TRBV6-1 to TRBJ2-7; the D gene could be TRBD1 or TRBD2 (6 bases each). V lost 0 bases and J lost 3, with 21 bases in between. The CDR3 has 18 residues. Germline CDR1 is MNHNS and CDR2 is SASEGT.

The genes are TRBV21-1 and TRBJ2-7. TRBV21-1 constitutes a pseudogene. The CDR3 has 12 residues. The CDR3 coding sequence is TGTGCCAGCGGGCGGAACTCCTACGAGCAGTACTTC. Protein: CASGRNSYEQYF.

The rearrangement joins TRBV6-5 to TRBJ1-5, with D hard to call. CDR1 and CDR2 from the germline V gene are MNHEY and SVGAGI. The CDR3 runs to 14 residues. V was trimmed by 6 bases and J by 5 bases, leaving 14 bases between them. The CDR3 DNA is TGTGCCAGCAGCGATTCCGACATAGATCAGCCCCAGCATTTT. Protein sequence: CASSDSDIDQPQHF.

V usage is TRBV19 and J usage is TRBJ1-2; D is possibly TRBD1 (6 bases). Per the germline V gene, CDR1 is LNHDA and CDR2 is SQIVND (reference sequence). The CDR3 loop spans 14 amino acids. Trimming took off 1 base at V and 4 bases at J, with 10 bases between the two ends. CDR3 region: CASSIGTESYGYTF. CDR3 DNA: TGTGCCAGTAGTATAGGGACAGAAAGCTATGGCTACACCTTC.

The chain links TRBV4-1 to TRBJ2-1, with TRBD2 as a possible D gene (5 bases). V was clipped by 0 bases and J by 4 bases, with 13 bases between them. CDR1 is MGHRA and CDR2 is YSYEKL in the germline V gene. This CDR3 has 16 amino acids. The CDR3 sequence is CASSQEIPRDYNEQFF. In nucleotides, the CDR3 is TGCGCCAGCAGCCAAGAGATCCCACGGGATTACAATGAGCAGTTCTTC.